The rows below give T cell receptor beta chains drawn from one sample of a study of shared clonotypes between healthy human individuals. Method: immunoSEQ multiplex PCR; TCRdb's copy keeps in-frame clones and lacks some. The sample consists of a few hundred thousand clones, roughly 97% of them appearing once. Sequenced sample: naive CD4+ T cells sorted from blood. The receptors derive from a woman in her twenties or thirties in good health. Each CDR3 is given with its conserved first and last residue. Fields, in order: V gene, D gene, J gene, clone size, CDR3 DNA, CDR3 protein. The D gene is left open where the match is weak. Not all rows give a size; the values are once, few, many and, for expanded clones, a class.

TRBV7-2	NA	TRBJ1-1	NA	TGTGCCAGCAGCTCACCGGGGGGGCAGAAGAACACTGAAGCTTTCTTT	CASSSPGGQKNTEAFF
TRBV6-6	TRBD2	TRBJ2-7	NA	TGTGCCAGCAGTTACTCGCAACTAGCGGGAGGTGAGCAGTACTTC	CASSYSQLAGGEQYF
TRBV5-1	NA	TRBJ2-7	NA	TGCGCCAGCAGCTTGGAGTCGGGGTACGAGCAGTACTTC	CASSLESGYEQYF
TRBV29-1	TRBD1	TRBJ1-2	once	TGCAGCGTCGATACCGGGACAGGGGTAACTAACTATGGCTACACCTTC	CSVDTGTGVTNYGYTF
TRBV6-1	TRBD1	TRBJ1-2	NA	TGTGCCAGCAGGAGGGACAGGGGGACGCACTATGGCTACACCTTC	CASRRDRGTHYGYTF
TRBV2	NA	TRBJ2-3	NA	TGTGCCAGCAGCCAAGGGGTCAGCGCAGATACGCAGTATTTT	CASSQGVSADTQYF
TRBV5-4	TRBD2	TRBJ2-1	NA	TGTGCCAGCAGTTCGGGGGGAGATGAGCAGTTCTTC	CASSSGGDEQFF
TRBV18	NA	TRBJ1-1	NA	TGTGCCAGCTCACCGGCTACTCTGAACACTGAAGCTTTCTTT	CASSPATLNTEAFF
TRBV4-1	NA	TRBJ2-1	NA	TGCGCCAGCAGCCAAGCTATTCAGGGAACCTACAATGAGCAGTTCTTC	CASSQAIQGTYNEQFF
TRBV5-1	NA	TRBJ1-1	NA	TGCGCCAGCAGCTTCGGATTCGGTGAAACTGAAGCTTTCTTT	CASSFGFGETEAFF
TRBV28	NA	TRBJ1-6	NA	TGTGCCAGCAGTTTCCCGTCCGGGTATAATTCACCCCTCCACTTT	CASSFPSGYNSPLHF